This T cell receptor (beta chain) was found in a study of T cell responses to AZD1222 COVID-19 vaccine. On the study more broadly: Samples with a second dose at about 4 or about 12 weeks were pooled together. Findings and limits, study-wide: AZD1222 recipients seropositive at baseline numbered only six.

This table comes from immunoSEQ multiplex PCR, and its TCRdb copy is limited to in-frame clones, with some not included. Of a few hundred thousand clones listed, over 90% are singletons. Remarks on this clone: Its antigen is unknown.

The germline V gene has CDR1 SGHAT and CDR2 FQNNGV. This CDR3 region has 16 residues. V shed 6 bases, J shed 4 bases, and the junction held 10 bases outside the gene matches. The specimen comprised peripheral blood, sampled on day 0 of AZD1222 vaccination. This sequence originates from an adult in good health. The chain joins TRBV11-2 to TRBJ2-3; 10 bases map to TRBD1. CDR3 DNA sequence: TGTGCCAGCAGACTTCCCGGGACAGGGGCCGCAGATACGCAGTATTTT. It specifies CASRLPGTGAADTQYF.